The clone carrying this T cell receptor (beta chain) appeared once. The antigen is not known. The repertoire was sequenced with immunoSEQ multiplex PCR; TCRdb's copy has only in-frame clones and lacks some. The table shows 150,000 to 180,000 clones, with approximately 91% occurring only once. The CDR3 contains 12 residues. Germline CDR1 reads SEHNR; CDR2 reads FQNEAQ (reference sequence). V was trimmed by 5 bases and J by 1 base, leaving 6 bases between them. The sample is drawn from a study of T cell responses to AZD1222 COVID-19 vaccine. Study outcomes and limitations: Seropositive AZD1222 recipients at baseline numbered only six or seven.

The receptor was isolated from an adult who had recovered from COVID-19. The V call is TRBV7-9, the J call TRBJ2-7; D unresolved. The specimen comprised peripheral blood, sampled after recovery from COVID-19. CDR3 in amino acids: CASSLMSYEQYF. The CDR3 DNA reads TGTGCCAGCAGCCTTATGTCCTACGAGCAGTACTTC. The full variable domain, rest sourced from reference TRBV7-9 and TRBJ2-7, is DTGVSQNPRHKITKRGQNVTFRCDPISEHNRLYWYRQTLGQGPEFLTYFQNEAQLEKSRLLSDRFSAERPKGSFSTLEIQRTEQGDSAMYLCASSLMSYEQYFGPGTRLTVT.